This is a list of T cell receptor beta chains from one sample in a study of CD8+CD57+ T cells in acquired aplastic anemia. TCRdb itself ran the reads through MiXCR, one entry per CDR3 protein. The sample yields over 150,000 distinct CDR3 sequences, about 48% seen once. The specimen was sorted CD4+, CD8+, or CD8+CD57+ T cells (not recorded which) from PBMCs. The receptors stem from a human donor with aplastic anemia. CDR3s include the opening cysteine and the closing phenylalanine or tryptophan. Each record gives: CDR3 protein, V gene, J gene.

CDR3 protein: CATSRDRGLGTLF
V gene: TRBV15
J gene: TRBJ1-4

CDR3 protein: CASSVFGGASDTQYF
V gene: TRBV25-1
J gene: TRBJ2-3

CDR3 protein: CASSITRTGNGYTF
V gene: TRBV2
J gene: TRBJ1-2

CDR3 protein: CASSIGMANEQLF
V gene: TRBV5-1
J gene: TRBJ2-1

CDR3 protein: CATSDPSGQTFQETQYF
V gene: TRBV24-1
J gene: TRBJ2-5

CDR3 protein: CATSDNQGANQPQHF
V gene: TRBV24-1
J gene: TRBJ1-5

CDR3 protein: CASSEAAVAIYNEQFF
V gene: TRBV2
J gene: TRBJ2-1

CDR3 protein: CATGTGGEDGYTF
V gene: TRBV25-1
J gene: TRBJ1-2

CDR3 protein: CASSQEWGQGNTIYF
V gene: TRBV3-1
J gene: TRBJ1-3

CDR3 protein: CASRDRGPSHNEQFF
V gene: TRBV2
J gene: TRBJ2-1

CDR3 protein: CSAREAGGPLRETQYF
V gene: TRBV20-1
J gene: TRBJ2-5

CDR3 protein: CTSSFDGKINTIYF
V gene: TRBV7-2
J gene: TRBJ1-3

CDR3 protein: CASSHRDRGYEQYF
V gene: TRBV5-6
J gene: TRBJ2-7

CDR3 protein: CAISRTSGGEQYF
V gene: TRBV19
J gene: TRBJ2-7

CDR3 protein: CASSITGAETDTQYF
V gene: TRBV19
J gene: TRBJ2-3

CDR3 protein: CASSGGRITEAFF
V gene: TRBV5-6
J gene: TRBJ1-1

CDR3 protein: CSARWAAGGTYEQYF
V gene: TRBV20-1
J gene: TRBJ2-7

CDR3 protein: CASSITVAGTGNNEQFF
V gene: TRBV19
J gene: TRBJ2-1

CDR3 protein: CSAEEGQGSWLSYGYTF
V gene: TRBV29-1
J gene: TRBJ1-2

CDR3 protein: CASSPPQSQETQYF
V gene: TRBV3-1
J gene: TRBJ2-5

CDR3 protein: CATSDRFAGNQPQHF
V gene: TRBV24-1
J gene: TRBJ1-5

CDR3 protein: CASSRAIEQYF
V gene: TRBV7-3
J gene: TRBJ2-7

CDR3 protein: CASSLGQVVALF
V gene: TRBV7-8
J gene: TRBJ1-1

CDR3 protein: CASAQGVVREQYF
V gene: TRBV12-5
J gene: TRBJ2-7

CDR3 protein: CASSDGGVAFF
V gene: TRBV2
J gene: TRBJ1-1

CDR3 protein: CAINGGQLDEQYF
V gene: TRBV10-3
J gene: TRBJ2-7

CDR3 protein: CASSAPLYRGRDGYTF
V gene: TRBV5-5
J gene: TRBJ1-2

CDR3 protein: CASSRDLTGAHGYTF
V gene: TRBV7-9
J gene: TRBJ1-2

CDR3 protein: CASRERGGDTRYF
V gene: TRBV27
J gene: TRBJ2-3

CDR3 protein: CSAPTGGANTGELFF
V gene: TRBV20-1
J gene: TRBJ2-2

CDR3 protein: CASSPGGGGTDTQYF
V gene: TRBV11-1
J gene: TRBJ2-3

CDR3 protein: CASSATGQLYEQYF
V gene: TRBV10-1
J gene: TRBJ2-7

CDR3 protein: CASSQRFRGRGDEQYF
V gene: TRBV5-6
J gene: TRBJ2-7

CDR3 protein: CASGTGRGYLEAFF
V gene: TRBV7-9
J gene: TRBJ1-1

CDR3 protein: CASSEERGTYNEQFF
V gene: TRBV10-1
J gene: TRBJ2-1

CDR3 protein: CATSDLTGTKSTDTQYF
V gene: TRBV24-1
J gene: TRBJ2-3

CDR3 protein: CSARQGNTNQPQHF
V gene: TRBV20-1
J gene: TRBJ1-5

CDR3 protein: CATSGTGGYTF
V gene: TRBV24-1
J gene: TRBJ1-2

CDR3 protein: CASSLTGLDTQYF
V gene: TRBV5-1
J gene: TRBJ2-3

CDR3 protein: CASSLGHRGLEETQYF
V gene: TRBV13
J gene: TRBJ2-5

CDR3 protein: CASSFSGPGAKGYTF
V gene: TRBV12-3/TRBV12-4
J gene: TRBJ1-2

CDR3 protein: CASTRDRGRKNTEAFF
V gene: TRBV19
J gene: TRBJ1-1

CDR3 protein: CASSGAGTPTYEQYF
V gene: TRBV2
J gene: TRBJ2-7

CDR3 protein: CASSVALTGGSYGYTF
V gene: TRBV9
J gene: TRBJ1-2

CDR3 protein: CASSLAPGDSYEQYF
V gene: TRBV9
J gene: TRBJ2-7

CDR3 protein: CSARDLKGVGEQYF
V gene: TRBV20-1
J gene: TRBJ2-7

CDR3 protein: CASSFYPTSADTQYF
V gene: TRBV7-6
J gene: TRBJ2-3

CDR3 protein: CASSLQVRWSSYNEQLF
V gene: TRBV11-2
J gene: TRBJ2-1